The subject of this entry is one T cell receptor beta chain. Its target is unknown. TCRdb fed the 5' RACE reads into MiXCR, producing one record per CDR3 protein. Here the sample spans some 300,000 distinct CDR3 sequences, approximately 10% being singletons. The data belong to a study of T cells after yellow fever vaccination. Study in general: SMART-Seq v4 Ultra Low Input served to prepare low-cell-number fractions.

Germline values: CDR1 MNHEY, CDR2 SVGEGT. This CDR3 is 15 amino acids long. The junction had 10 bases not matched to a gene; V was cut back by 6 bases and J by 7 bases. Study-wide findings and caveats: A small proportion of clonotypes was detected in both the CD4 and CD8 compartments. Clones from primary vaccination mostly reappeared after the booster (roughly 95% CD4, around 90% CD8).

The sequence was obtained from a young man who received the YFV17D yellow fever vaccine. The sequenced sample was CD4+ T cells sorted from PBMCs, obtained 5 days after the yellow fever booster vaccination. This sequence joins TRBV6-2 or TRBV6-3 and TRBJ2-3; 10 positions match TRBD1. CDR3 coding DNA: TGTGCCAGCAGCGACCGGGACAGGGGACAATATACGCAGTATTTT. This sequence encodes CASSDRDRGQYTQYF.